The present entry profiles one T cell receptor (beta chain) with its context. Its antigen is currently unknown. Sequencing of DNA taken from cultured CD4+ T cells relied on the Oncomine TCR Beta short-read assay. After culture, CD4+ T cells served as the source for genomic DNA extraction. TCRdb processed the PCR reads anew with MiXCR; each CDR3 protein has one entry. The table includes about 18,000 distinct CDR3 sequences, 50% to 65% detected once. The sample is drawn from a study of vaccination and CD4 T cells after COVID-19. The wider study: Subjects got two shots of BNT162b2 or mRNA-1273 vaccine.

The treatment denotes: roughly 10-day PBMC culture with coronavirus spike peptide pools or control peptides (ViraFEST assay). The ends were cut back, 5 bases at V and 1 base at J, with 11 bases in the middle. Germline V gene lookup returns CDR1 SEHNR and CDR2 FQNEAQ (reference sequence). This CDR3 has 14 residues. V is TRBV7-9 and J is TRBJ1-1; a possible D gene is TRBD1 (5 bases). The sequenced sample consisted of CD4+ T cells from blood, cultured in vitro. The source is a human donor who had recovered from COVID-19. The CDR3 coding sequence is TGTGCCAGCAGCCTGGTTGGGGCGAACACTGAAGCTTTCTTT. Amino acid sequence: CASSLVGANTEAFF.